These 4 T cell receptor beta chains share one sample of origin, sequenced in a study of response to subunit inactivated influenza vaccine. Via MiXCR, TCRdb re-called the RT-PCR reads, giving one row per CDR3 protein. The sample includes hundreds of thousands of distinct CDR3 sequences, approximately 11% seen only once; the top ten take approximately 11%. The data also belong to a second study, concerning T cells expressing NK-cell markers. That source reports: cDNA encoding TCR beta was synthesized via 5'RACE template switching incorporating UMIs.

The starting material was PBMCs from blood, obtained on the day of vaccination. The source of these receptors is a man aged 45 to 65 who received an inactivated influenza vaccine.

The table lists this clonotype with a few counts. The CDR3 reads CASSLDRFNEQFF. For the CDR3, the DNA is TGTGCCAGCAGTCTGGACCGGTTTAATGAGCAGTTCTTC. This chain connects TRBV12-3 or TRBV12-4 to TRBJ2-1; D ambiguous. The CDR3 is 13 residues long. V lost 5 bases, J lost 7 bases, and 12 bases lay in between.

V and J are TRBV29-1 and TRBJ1-5; D is unclear. With 5 bases removed from V and 3 bases from J, the gap between germline ends came to 14 bases. Germline V gene data show CDR1 as SQVTM and CDR2 as ANQGSEA. The CDR3 runs 14 residues. The CDR3 DNA follows: TGCAGCGTTAAGACAACCGACCCCAATCAGCCCCAGCATTTT. It yields the protein CSVKTTDPNQPQHF.

The chain has TRBV7-2 and TRBJ1-2; 9 bases map to TRBD1. Germline CDR1 SGHTA, CDR2 FQGNSA. Unmatched junction bases numbered 8, after V lost 5 bases and J lost 1 base. CDR3 length equals 16 residues. CDR3 nucleotide sequence: TGTGCCAGCAGCAAAGCCGGGACAGGGATTAACTATGGCTACACCTTC. Its protein product is CASSKAGTGINYGYTF.

This clonotype was observed a handful of times. Written as DNA, the CDR3 is TGTGCCAGCAGCTCCAGACAGGGTGTCACTGAAGCTTTCTTT. Translated: CASSSRQGVTEAFF. The J gene is TRBJ1-1, the V gene TRBV5-6, with TRBD1 identical over 7 bases. The V segment lost 3 bases and the J segment 4 bases; nucleotides outside the gene matches: 6. In germline, CDR1 is SGHDT, CDR2 YYEEEE. This CDR3 comprises 14 residues.